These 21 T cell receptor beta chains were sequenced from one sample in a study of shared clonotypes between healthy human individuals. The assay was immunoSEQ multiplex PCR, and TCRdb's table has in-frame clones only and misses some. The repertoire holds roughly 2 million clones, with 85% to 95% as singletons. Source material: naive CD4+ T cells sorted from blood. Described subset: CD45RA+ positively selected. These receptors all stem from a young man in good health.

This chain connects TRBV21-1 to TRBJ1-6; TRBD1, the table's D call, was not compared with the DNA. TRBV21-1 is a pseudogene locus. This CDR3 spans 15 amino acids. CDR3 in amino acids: CASSKGRGLCSPLHF. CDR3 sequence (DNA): TGTGCCAGCAGCAAAGGCAGGGGGCTTTGTTCACCCCTCCACTTT.

In nucleotides, the CDR3 is TGTGCCATCACCGATGGACTCTTGGGGGAGACCCAGTACTTC. Translating it yields CAITDGLLGETQYF. The chain recombines TRBV10-3 with TRBJ2-5; TRBD2 is a possible D gene (5 bases). This CDR3 is built from 14 residues. V was pared by 7 bases and J by 5 bases, with 17 bases between. Germline values: CDR1 ENHRY, CDR2 SYGVKD.

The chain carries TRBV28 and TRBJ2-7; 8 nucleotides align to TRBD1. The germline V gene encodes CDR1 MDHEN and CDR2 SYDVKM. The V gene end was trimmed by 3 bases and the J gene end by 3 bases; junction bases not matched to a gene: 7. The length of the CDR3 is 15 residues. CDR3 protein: CASSFLLGQDYEQYF. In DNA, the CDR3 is TGTGCCAGCAGTTTCCTTTTGGGACAGGACTACGAGCAGTACTTC.

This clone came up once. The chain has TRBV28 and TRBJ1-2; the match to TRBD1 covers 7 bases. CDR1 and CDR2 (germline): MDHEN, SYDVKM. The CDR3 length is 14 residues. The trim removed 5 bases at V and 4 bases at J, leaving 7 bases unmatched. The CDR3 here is CASSPSGQPYGYTF. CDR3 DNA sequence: TGTGCCAGCAGTCCGTCGGGACAGCCCTATGGCTACACCTTC.

CDR3 in amino acids: CASSKQNQETQYF. The CDR3 region has the DNA TGTGCCAGCTCCAAGCAGAACCAAGAGACCCAGTACTTC. J is TRBJ2-5 and V is TRBV18; D is undetermined. V gave up 6 bases and J gave up 0 bases, with 8 bases separating them. The CDR3 loop spans 13 amino acids. Germline V gene sequence: CDR1 KGHSH, CDR2 LQKENI.

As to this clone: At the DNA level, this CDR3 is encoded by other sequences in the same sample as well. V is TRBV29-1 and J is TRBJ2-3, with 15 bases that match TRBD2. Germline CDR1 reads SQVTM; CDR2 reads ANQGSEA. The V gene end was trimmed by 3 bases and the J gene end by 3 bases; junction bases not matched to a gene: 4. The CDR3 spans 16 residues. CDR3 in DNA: TGCAGCGTTGAGGGACTAGCGGGGGGTGGGACAGATACGCAGTATTTT. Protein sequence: CSVEGLAGGGTDTQYF.

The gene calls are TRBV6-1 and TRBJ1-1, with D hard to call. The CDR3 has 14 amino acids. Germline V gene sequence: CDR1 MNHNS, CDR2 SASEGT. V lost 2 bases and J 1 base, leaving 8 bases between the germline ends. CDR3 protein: CASSESRQNTEAFF. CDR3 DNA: TGTGCCAGCAGTGAATCGAGGCAGAACACTGAAGCTTTCTTT.

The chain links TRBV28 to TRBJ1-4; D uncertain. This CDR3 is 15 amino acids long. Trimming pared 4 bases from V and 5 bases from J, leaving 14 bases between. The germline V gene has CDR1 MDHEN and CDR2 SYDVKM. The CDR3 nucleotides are TGTGCCAGCAGTTCCTCCGGGATCCAGAATGAAAAACTGTTTTTT. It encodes CASSSSGIQNEKLFF.

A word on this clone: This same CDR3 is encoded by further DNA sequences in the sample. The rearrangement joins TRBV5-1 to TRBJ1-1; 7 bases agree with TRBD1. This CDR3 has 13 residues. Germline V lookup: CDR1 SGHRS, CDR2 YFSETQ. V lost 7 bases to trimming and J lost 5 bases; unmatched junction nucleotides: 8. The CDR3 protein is CASSLQGSTEAFF. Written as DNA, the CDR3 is TGCGCCAGCTCGCTACAGGGGAGTACTGAAGCTTTCTTT.

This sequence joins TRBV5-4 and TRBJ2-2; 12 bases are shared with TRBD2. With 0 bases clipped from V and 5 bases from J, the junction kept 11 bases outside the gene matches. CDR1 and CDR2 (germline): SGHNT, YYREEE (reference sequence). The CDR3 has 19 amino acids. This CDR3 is CASSLGGLAGFWGTGELFF. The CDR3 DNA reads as TGTGCCAGCAGCTTGGGAGGACTAGCGGGATTTTGGGGAACCGGGGAGCTGTTTTTT.

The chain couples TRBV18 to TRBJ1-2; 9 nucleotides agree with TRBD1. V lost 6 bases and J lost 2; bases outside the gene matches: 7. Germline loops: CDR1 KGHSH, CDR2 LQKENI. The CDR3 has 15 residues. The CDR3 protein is CASSPYRGQNYGYTF. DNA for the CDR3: TGTGCCAGCTCCCCTTACAGGGGGCAAAACTATGGCTACACCTTC.

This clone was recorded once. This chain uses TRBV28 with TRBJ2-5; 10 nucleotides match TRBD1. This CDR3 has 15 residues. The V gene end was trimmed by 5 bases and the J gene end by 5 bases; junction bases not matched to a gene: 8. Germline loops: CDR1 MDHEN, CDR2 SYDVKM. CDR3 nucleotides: TGTGCCAGCAGTCTACGGACAGGGGGGAGGGAGACCCAGTACTTC. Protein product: CASSLRTGGRETQYF.

CDR3 sequence (DNA): TGTGCCAGCAGCCCTCGGACAGGGGATGGCAATCAGCCCCAGCATTTT. Translated, it gives CASSPRTGDGNQPQHF. The chain recombines TRBV7-2 with TRBJ1-5, with 9 bases lining up with TRBD1. CDR3 length: 16 amino acids. V lost 5 bases and J lost 2; bases outside the gene matches: 7. The germline gives CDR1 SGHTA, CDR2 FQGNSA.

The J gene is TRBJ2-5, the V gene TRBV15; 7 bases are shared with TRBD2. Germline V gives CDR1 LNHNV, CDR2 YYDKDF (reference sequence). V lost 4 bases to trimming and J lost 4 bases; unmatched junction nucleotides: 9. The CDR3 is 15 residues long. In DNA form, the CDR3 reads TGTGCCACCAGCACCAGGACGGGAGGCGGAGAGACCCAGTACTTC. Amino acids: CATSTRTGGGETQYF.

The CDR3 DNA is TGTGCCAGCAGCGGAACTAGCGGCTCCTACAATGAGCAGTTCTTC. Protein sequence: CASSGTSGSYNEQFF. The chain combines TRBV5-4 with TRBJ2-1; 8 positions match TRBD2. The CDR3 is 15 residues long. From germline, CDR1 is SGHNT and CDR2 YYREEE (reference sequence). J gave up 0 bases and V 4 bases, and 3 bases lay outside the gene matches.

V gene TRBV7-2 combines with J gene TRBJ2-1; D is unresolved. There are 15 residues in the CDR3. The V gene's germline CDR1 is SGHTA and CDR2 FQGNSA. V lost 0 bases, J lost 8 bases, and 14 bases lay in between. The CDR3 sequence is CASSLAFLADYEQFF. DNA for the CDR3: TGTGCCAGCAGCTTAGCGTTCCTTGCCGACTATGAGCAGTTCTTC.

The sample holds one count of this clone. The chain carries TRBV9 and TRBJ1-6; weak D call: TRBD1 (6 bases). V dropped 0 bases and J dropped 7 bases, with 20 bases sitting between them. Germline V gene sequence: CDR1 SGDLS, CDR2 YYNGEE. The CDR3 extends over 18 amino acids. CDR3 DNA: TGTGCCAGCAGCGTAGAGGATAATGGGGGCGAGAGGAATTCACCCCTCCACTTT. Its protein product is CASSVEDNGGERNSPLHF.

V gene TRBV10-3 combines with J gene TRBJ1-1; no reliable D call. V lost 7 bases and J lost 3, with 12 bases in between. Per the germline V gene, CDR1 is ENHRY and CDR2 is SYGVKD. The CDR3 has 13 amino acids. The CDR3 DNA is TGTGCCATCACTCTTACAGAGTACACTGAAGCTTTCTTT. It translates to CAITLTEYTEAFF.

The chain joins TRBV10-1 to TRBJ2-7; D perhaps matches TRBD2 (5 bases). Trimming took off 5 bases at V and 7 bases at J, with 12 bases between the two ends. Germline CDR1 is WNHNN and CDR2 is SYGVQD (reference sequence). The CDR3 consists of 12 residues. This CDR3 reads CASSFPGREQYF. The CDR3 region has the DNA TGCGCCAGCAGTTTTCCGGGAAGGGAGCAGTACTTC.

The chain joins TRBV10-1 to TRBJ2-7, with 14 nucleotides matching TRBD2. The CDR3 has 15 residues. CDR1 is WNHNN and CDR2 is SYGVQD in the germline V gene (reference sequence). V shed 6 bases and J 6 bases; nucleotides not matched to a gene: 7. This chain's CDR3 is CASRPGLAGVCEQYF. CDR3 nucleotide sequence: TGCGCCAGCAGACCGGGACTAGCGGGAGTGTGCGAGCAGTACTTC.

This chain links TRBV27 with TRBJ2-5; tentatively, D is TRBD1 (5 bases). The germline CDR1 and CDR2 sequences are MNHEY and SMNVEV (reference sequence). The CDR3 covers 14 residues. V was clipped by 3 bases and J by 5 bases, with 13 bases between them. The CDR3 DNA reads TGTGCCAGCAGTTTTAAAAGGGGTCGGGAGACCCAGTACTTC. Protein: CASSFKRGRETQYF.